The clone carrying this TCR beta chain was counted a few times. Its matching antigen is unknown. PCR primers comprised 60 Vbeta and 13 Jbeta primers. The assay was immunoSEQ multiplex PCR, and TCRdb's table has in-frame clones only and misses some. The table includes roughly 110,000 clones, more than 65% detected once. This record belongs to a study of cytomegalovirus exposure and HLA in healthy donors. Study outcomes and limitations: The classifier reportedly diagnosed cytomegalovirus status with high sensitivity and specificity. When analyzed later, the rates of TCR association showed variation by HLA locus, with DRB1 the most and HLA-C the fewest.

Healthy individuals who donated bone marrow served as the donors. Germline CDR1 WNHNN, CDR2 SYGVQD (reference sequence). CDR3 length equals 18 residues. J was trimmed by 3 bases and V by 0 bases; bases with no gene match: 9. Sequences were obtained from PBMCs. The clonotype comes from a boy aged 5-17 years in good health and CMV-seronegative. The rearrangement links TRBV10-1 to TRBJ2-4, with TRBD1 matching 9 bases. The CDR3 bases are TGCGCCAGCAGTGAGTCCGGGGGACAGGGTATCGGCAAAAACATTCAGTACTTC. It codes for CASSESGGQGIGKNIQYF.